Included here is one T cell receptor beta chain sequence, with context. Its antigen is not yet known. Base qualities were left out, and no much larger clone turns up one base away. The time point tag for this specimen amounts to: newly diagnosed, previously untreated cHL patient sample. CD4+ T cells were purified from thawed PBMCs by magnetic negative selection with a Miltenyi CD4+ T cell isolation kit. As a comparison group for the relapsed/refractory trial patients, PBMCs from patients with newly diagnosed, previously untreated classical Hodgkin lymphoma were sequenced. After peripheral blood was drawn into 8 mL Vacutainer Cell Preparation Tubes, PBMCs were isolated by centrifugation and then cryopreserved. Purified CD4+ and CD8+ fractions were generated only in cases for which an additional PBMC sample was available. On LS columns in a quadroMACS separator, the magnetically labelled cells were depleted, and the flow-through was collected as the purified fraction.

The data stem from a study of PD-1 blockade in classical Hodgkin lymphoma (dated by TCRdb to between 2020 and 2021). Context from the whole study: To define a peripheral blood immune signature of response to PD-1 blockade in classical Hodgkin lymphoma, the study combined TCR beta sequencing with CyTOF.

The germline V and J ends show losses of 3 bases and 0 bases respectively, and no gene match explains 9 bases of the junction. From cysteine to phenylalanine, the CDR3 is 19 amino acids long. Only the CDR3 DNA stays, 57 bases, in frame from base 1. The germline V gene yields SGHTA for CDR1 and FQGNSA for CDR2. Genomic DNA was extracted with the Qiagen DNeasy kit from unsorted PBMCs and from negatively selected CD4+ and CD8+ fractions. TCR beta CDR3 regions were amplified by immunoSEQ multiplex PCR using primers annealing to V and J segments. A synthetic immune receptor repertoire was used to minimize amplification bias, and any residual bias was removed computationally once sequencing was done. Turning to the authors' computational methods: Custom Python scripts were used to quantify repertoire diversity as the Shannon entropy index. Unsorted, CD4+ and CD8+ repertoires were analyzed separately, except for combined analyses in which CD4+ and CD8+ sequences were merged in silico. TCRdb holds this immuneACCESS table with in-frame rearrangements only. Some clones are missing; in checked studies, unresolved V genes explain under half, and the rest has no known cause. V, J and clone size were drawn from that table, and D and trimming were deduced from the DNA. This sample has 15,000 to 17,000 clones in its table, and just over 85% of those were observed once. About 0.87% of the sample goes to the ten largest clones.

What the authors observed across the whole study: Baseline TCR diversity was reported to be lower in newly diagnosed patients than in healthy donors and to be lower still in relapsed/refractory patients. The study covered only a single clinical trial cohort, and the causes of the repertoire differences, possibly disease activity or prior therapy, were still not defined.

The chain couples TRBV7-2 to TRBJ2-3, and TRBD2 matches 13 of the central bases. Source material: CD4+ T cells from blood. This TCR was recovered from a human donor with classical Hodgkin lymphoma. The nucleotide sequence is TGTGCCAGCAGCTTGCGGACTAGCGGGAGTGGACTTAGCACAGATACGCAGTATTTT. The encoded protein is CASSLRTSGSGLSTDTQYF.